The sequence of this T cell receptor (beta chain) was determined in a study of blood T cells in healthy people across ages. The authors extracted at least 5.5 micrograms of total RNA per sample. Combining a sample-barcoded 5' primer with a J-beta primer mix, a second PCR ran for roughly 7 to 12 cycles. Via MiXCR, TCRdb re-called the 5' RACE reads, giving one row per CDR3 protein. Among about 930,000 distinct CDR3 sequences listed, about 28% were seen once. In this sample, this clonotype turned up a few times. A much larger clone differs from this one at a single base, so this may be a read error. The CDR3 loop spans 15 amino acids. Another study also made use of these data, one on T cells of mothers and their children. From that second work: Samples were provided by three healthy Caucasian mothers and their six children. Extracted RNA, in its entirety, went into cDNA synthesis at 1.5 ug per 15 ul. Slightly higher overlap, not significant, was seen in related mother-child pairs than in unrelated pairs.

Sequenced material: blood. This clonotype originated in a woman aged 40 to 55 in good health. The chain uses TRBV12-3 or TRBV12-4 and TRBJ2-6; D is possibly TRBD1 (5 bases). This CDR3 is CASSLRSSGANVRTF. DNA for the CDR3: TGTGCCAGCAGTTTACGCAGCTCTGGGGCCAACGTCCGGACTTTC.